This TCR beta chain was identified in a study of shared clonotypes between healthy human individuals. The CDR3 length is 14 residues. Deletions cut 8 bases from V and 0 bases from J, with 11 bases between. The germline CDR1 and CDR2 sequences are SNHLY and FYNNEI. Comments on this clone: Antigen: not known.

Findings and limits, study-wide: Few donors limited the genetic and exposure-history diversity represented. The study found lower generation probabilities in non-shared clonotypes than in those shared by all four donors. When naive CD4 clonotypes were compared across a few donors, about 4.9% were shared.

Original data processing: Because ImmunoSEQ provided only junction sequences with no quality scores, the filtering differed. The data were produced by immunoSEQ multiplex PCR, yet TCRdb's version contains in-frame clones alone and is incomplete. The V and J calls and clone size are taken from that table; D and trimming were inferred from the DNA. Here the sample spans some 900,000 clones, more than 75% being singletons. The specimen sequenced was memory CD4+ T cells sorted from blood. Subset reported: CD45RA-negative fraction. The TCR originated in a man between 18 and 35 years old in good health. J is TRBJ2-4 and V is TRBV2; D is ambiguous. CDR3 region: CASEAVLAKNIQYF. The DNA for the CDR3 is TGTGCCAGCGAGGCAGTACTAGCCAAAAACATTCAGTACTTC.